The clone carrying this T cell receptor beta chain has only a few counts. Clones were sequenced by immunoSEQ multiplex PCR, and TCRdb holds only the in-frame ones, with some missing. The repertoire consists of about 34,000 clones, with 85% occurring once and the leading ten covering more than 14%. This sample is part of a study of blood T cell repertoires in COVID-19. Sequenced material: peripheral blood. The receptor's source is a human donor with acute or convalescent COVID-19. The donor label of this sample is uncertain.

CDR3 protein: CASSVAGSHGYTF. CDR3 coding DNA: TGTGCCAGCAGCGTAGCAGGGTCTCATGGCTACACCTTC. The genes are TRBV9 and TRBJ1-2; TRBD1 is a possible D gene (5 bases). V dropped 0 bases and J dropped 6 bases, with 9 bases sitting between them. In germline, CDR1 is SGDLS, CDR2 YYNGEE. The CDR3 runs 13 residues.